The present entry profiles one TCR beta chain with its context. Its antigen target is currently unknown. The sample holds no much larger clone one base away, and base qualities are not on file. Library method: 5' RACE. TCRbeta was amplified in two PCR rounds using Phusion High-Fidelity polymerase, and the primers carried sample-specific barcodes. TCRbeta libraries were generated by template-switch cDNA synthesis with SMARTScribe reverse transcriptase and a TRBC-specific primer. After barcoding, samples were pooled and then prepared using the NEBNext Ultra DNA Library Prep Kit for Illumina. The libraries were sequenced on an Illumina MiSeq using the MiSeq reagent kit v2, 300 cycles. The study's own analysis went as follows. Jemultiplexer demultiplexed the reads by barcode, and MiTCR with default parameters aligned the reads. Non-functional sequences were removed with VDJtools, and each clonotype was defined by its amino acid sequence, with frequencies calculated from the assigned sequence reads. In the clonal space homeostasis analysis, clonotypes were binned by frequency as over-represented (0.05-1), large, medium and small. The public reads were quality trimmed at Q25 with fastp and then assembled into clones with MiXCR by TCRdb, keeping productive beta chains. Rows matching on CDR3 protein sequence are summarized as one entry with the most common DNA and genes. The V and J calls come from TCRdb's annotation, not from the publication. In all, the sample holds just under 1,500 distinct CDR3 sequences, and around three fifths of those were seen once. The biggest ten clones account for 40% to 60% of the sample.

The sample comes from a study of MAIT cells during Salmonella Paratyphi A infection (dated by TCRdb to the late 2010s). Describing the broader study: Adult volunteers aged 18 to 60 swallowed one dose of 1-5x10^3 CFU of S. Paratyphi A strain NVGH308. Starting at diagnosis, the diagnosed volunteers took ciprofloxacin 500 mg twice daily for 14 days. The paper as a whole reports these results and caveats: Space occupied by over-represented MAIT clonotypes fell significantly from baseline to mid-infection (roughly 0.18 to 0.092), with no significant post-infection difference. More expansion or contraction among the top five MAIT clonotypes was shown in diagnosed volunteers than in healthy controls (approximately 0.53 versus 0.13), suggesting infection-driven repertoire reshaping. MAIT cell TRBV usage was oligoclonal with a preference for TRBV20 and TRBV6, and infection did not appear to change this usage. The availability of volunteer samples limited the sample sizes, but these sizes were considered adequate to detect differences between groups.

V is shortened by 1 base, J by 0 bases, and the region joining them spans 10 bases. Its CDR3 holds 15 amino acids, cysteine through phenylalanine. Only the CDR3 DNA is retained, 45 bases long and in frame from the first base. Via the germline V gene, CDR1 is SGHRS and CDR2 YFSETQ. The time point label corresponds to: after infection, following antibiotic treatment. MAIT cells were defined as Valpha7.2+ CD161+ T cells and identified and sorted by flow cytometry. In a handful of volunteers who developed enteric fever after controlled oral challenge with live Salmonella Paratyphi A, circulating MAIT cell TCRbeta repertoires were profiled over time. MAIT cell samples were contributed by each diagnosed volunteer at pre-infection, mid-infection and post-infection timepoints. Enteric fever was diagnosed as Paratyphi A bacteremia and/or persistent fever above 38 °C lasting more than 12 hours. Challenged volunteers were diagnosed with infection sometime between day 4 and day 7 after challenge. For RNA extraction, between about 5,000 and 11,000 MAIT cells from each sample were sorted straight into RNAqueous-Micro lysis buffer. Lymphoprep gradient centrifugation was used to isolate peripheral blood mononuclear cells from blood samples and leukocyte cones. Cell sorting used a BD FACSAria Fusion or BD FACSAria III sorter.

The V gene is TRBV5-1 and the J gene is TRBJ1-2; the D gene identity is not certain. This material consisted of MAIT cells from blood, taken at the last sampling point of the challenge study. The clonotype originates from a person aged 18 to 70 who was deliberately infected with Salmonella Paratyphi A in a paratyphoid fever challenge study. The CDR3 protein is CASSLYDWANYGYTF. The DNA is as follows: TGCGCCAGCAGCTTGTATGACTGGGCTAACTATGGCTACACCTTC. Outside the CDR3, residues come from the reference TRBV5-1 and TRBJ1-2 proteins, so the full variable domain is: KAGVTQTPRYLIKTRGQQVTLSCSPISGHRSVSWYQQTPGQGLQFLFEYFSETQRNKGNFPGRFSGRQFSNSRSEMNVSTLELGDSALYLCASSLYDWANYGYTFGSGTRLTVV.